This T cell receptor (beta chain) emerged from a study of T cells in Graves' hyperthyroidism and ophthalmopathy. About the study: At initial diagnosis, before any treatment had begun, peripheral blood was obtained.

From RNA transcripts, TCR beta CDR3 regions were amplified. Researchers ran a first-round RT-PCR on the TCR CDR3 using the HTBI primer set. TCRdb re-called the multiplex PCR reads with MiXCR, one entry per CDR3 protein. The table records around 690,000 distinct CDR3 sequences, 15% to 20% of them present only once. This clonotype was observed at least ten times. The antigen is undetermined. The CDR3 consists of 15 residues. The ends were cut back, 5 bases at V and 4 bases at J, with 15 bases in the middle. The V gene's germline CDR1 is LNHDA and CDR2 SQIVND (reference sequence). Findings and limits, study-wide: Classification by a 13 V-J model distinguished ophthalmopathy from stable hyperthyroidism.

The authors deemed Graves' hyperthyroidism stable absent ophthalmopathy progression within 18 months. PBMCs came from 9 to 10 ml fresh peripheral blood. This clonotype originated in a man aged 50 to 60 with Graves' hyperthyroidism. The sequencing input was blood. The chain joins TRBV19 to TRBJ1-5; D unclear. CDR3 sequence reads: CASSPGDTSNQPQHF. Here the CDR3 DNA reads TGTGCCAGTAGTCCCGGGGATACCTCGAATCAGCCCCAGCATTTT. The full variable domain, with the rest looked up from reference TRBV19 and TRBJ1-5, is DGGITQSPKYLFRKEGQNVTLSCEQNLNHDAMYWYRQDPGQGLRLIYYSQIVNDFQKGDIAEGYSVSREKKESFPLTVTSAQKNPTAFYLCASSPGDTSNQPQHFGDGTRLSIL.